The 23 T cell receptor beta chains given below trace back to one sample, sequenced in a study of blood T cell repertoires in COVID-19. Profiled with immunoSEQ multiplex PCR; TCRdb holds only in-frame clones, not every one. The top ten clones hold roughly a third of a sample with tens of thousands of clones, roughly 88% of them seen once. Source material: peripheral blood. The origin of the receptors is an elderly woman with active or convalescent COVID-19.

The chain is built from TRBV2 and TRBJ1-1, with D hard to call. Looked up from germline, CDR1 is SNHLY and CDR2 is FYNNEI. V shed 2 bases and J shed 1 base, with 14 bases lying between them. The CDR3 covers 16 residues. The CDR3 protein is CASSELRELTNTEAFF. The CDR3 coding sequence is TGTGCCAGCAGTGAATTAAGGGAGCTCACGAACACTGAAGCTTTCTTT.

V and J are TRBV4-1 and TRBJ2-2, with a tentative D call TRBD2 (7 bases). Trimming took 3 bases from V and 4 from J, leaving 15 bases between them. There are 16 residues in the CDR3. Germline CDR1 is MGHRA and CDR2 is YSYEKL. The CDR3 nucleotides read TGCGCCAGCAGCCAGGACTGGGGAGGGGGCACCGGGGAGCTGTTTTTT. Translated: CASSQDWGGGTGELFF.

As concerns this clone: A junction boundary mismatches the germline segment, possibly from a read error. J is TRBJ1-3 and V is TRBV6-2 or TRBV6-3, with D uncertain. This CDR3 region has 11 residues. Germline V gives CDR1 MNHEY, CDR2 SVGEGT. The CDR3 bases are TGTGCCAGCAGTTCCGCGGCGGGTTTCTTGTTT. The encoded protein is CASSSAAGFLF.

The rearrangement joins TRBV30 to TRBJ2-1, with a tentative D call TRBD2 (6 bases). Deletions cut 8 bases from V and 4 bases from J, with 18 bases between. The CDR3 spans 14 residues. The germline gives CDR1 GTSNPN, CDR2 SVGIG (reference sequence). CDR3 in amino acids: CAHGGPSSYNEQFF. The CDR3 DNA reads as TGTGCCCATGGAGGGCCCTCCTCTTACAATGAGCAGTTCTTC.

The genes are TRBV10-3 and TRBJ1-1, with D possibly TRBD1 on 6 matching bases. The germline gives CDR1 ENHRY, CDR2 SYGVKD. Trimming took 2 bases from V and 1 from J, leaving 8 bases between them. CDR3 size: 14 residues. This CDR3 is CAISEATGNTEAFF. The DNA of the CDR3 is TGTGCCATCAGTGAGGCGACAGGGAACACTGAAGCTTTCTTT.

This chain links TRBV5-6 with TRBJ2-3; 10 bases are shared with TRBD2. The CDR3 is made up of 17 amino acids. Germline values: CDR1 SGHDT, CDR2 YYEEEE. Losses at the gene ends were 0 bases for V and 3 bases for J; bases not matched to a gene: 7. CDR3 nucleotide sequence: TGTGCCAGCAGCTTGGAGGGGACTAGCGTTGTTACAGATACGCAGTATTTT. Translation: CASSLEGTSVVTDTQYF. The full variable domain, with the rest looked up from reference TRBV5-6 and TRBJ2-3, is DAGVTQSPTHLIKTRGQQVTLRCSPKSGHDTVSWYQQALGQGPQFIFQYYEEEERQRGNFPDRFSGHQFPNYSSELNVNALLLGDSALYLCASSLEGTSVVTDTQYFGPGTRLTVL.

The chain uses TRBV19 and TRBJ2-7; D unresolved. Germline V CDR1 and CDR2: LNHDA, SQIVND (reference sequence). The CDR3 has 12 amino acids. Trimming left V 10 bases short and J 3 bases short, with 13 bases between. As DNA, the CDR3 is TGTGCCACAGGATCCGGCCGCTACGAGCAGTACTTC. Protein product: CATGSGRYEQYF.

The CDR3 bases are TGTGCCAGCAGCCGGTTCCCGAGCTCCTATAATTCACCCCTCCACTTT. Protein product: CASSRFPSSYNSPLHF. This sequence joins TRBV27 and TRBJ1-6, with D unresolved. V was shortened by 6 bases and J by 0 bases, with 12 bases between the two germline ends. Germline-derived CDR1 and CDR2 are MNHEY and SMNVEV (reference sequence). This CDR3 region has 16 residues.

The chain couples TRBV2 to TRBJ1-2; 7 bases are a match to TRBD1. CDR3 size: 13 residues. Looked up from germline, CDR1 is SNHLY and CDR2 is FYNNEI. Trimming took 8 bases from V and 2 from J; bases not matched to a gene: 5. The CDR3 sequence: CASGGQVNYGYTF. The CDR3, as DNA: TGTGCCAGCGGTGGACAGGTGAACTATGGCTACACCTTC. The variable domain in full, with the rest retrieved from reference TRBV2 and TRBJ1-2, is EPEVTQTPSHQVTQMGQEVILRCVPISNHLYFYWYRQILGQKVEFLVSFYNNEISEKSEIFDDQFSVERPDGSNFTLKIRSTKLEDSAMYFCASGGQVNYGYTFGSGTRLTVV.

The gene calls are TRBV6-1 and TRBJ2-1; D gene unclear. CDR3 length: 13 amino acids. CDR1 is MNHNS and CDR2 is SASEGT in the germline V gene. The V end was cut by 0 bases, the J end by 12 bases, with 12 bases between. The CDR3 region is CASSEASLVGQFF. The DNA for the CDR3 is TGTGCCAGCAGTGAAGCGTCCCTCGTCGGGCAGTTCTTC.

This chain connects TRBV7-2 to TRBJ2-3; D is possibly TRBD1 (6 bases). Germline V CDR1 and CDR2: SGHTA, FQGNSA. V was pared by 4 bases and J by 3 bases, with 14 bases between. The CDR3 has 15 amino acids. Written as DNA, the CDR3 is TGTGCCAGCAGCTCTAGGGGGATGGGGACAGATACGCAGTATTTT. Its translation is CASSSRGMGTDTQYF.

This chain joins TRBV5-5 and TRBJ2-1; D uncertain. Germline lookup yields CDR1 SGHKS and CDR2 YYEKEE (reference sequence). The CDR3 runs to 12 residues. The V and J ends lost 1 base and 7 bases respectively, with 6 bases between them. DNA for the CDR3: TGTGCCAGCAGCTTGCCACTTAATGAGCAGTTCTTC. Protein product: CASSLPLNEQFF.

CDR3 loop: CASSPRQGNSPLHF. In DNA, the CDR3 is TGTGCCAGCAGTCCCCGACAGGGTAATTCACCCCTCCACTTT. V is TRBV25-1 and J is TRBJ1-6; 7 positions agree with TRBD1. The CDR3 runs to 14 residues. V lost 5 bases and J lost 6; bases outside the gene matches: 4. Germline V lookup: CDR1 MGHDK, CDR2 SYGVNS.

The rearrangement joins TRBV1 to TRBJ2-2; the table's D call TRBD2 went unverified against the DNA. TRBV1 is a recognized pseudogene. This CDR3 contains 18 residues. CDR3 protein: CTSSQRRTSGGNTGELFF. The CDR3 DNA reads TGCACCAGCAGCCAAAGGCGGACTAGCGGGGGTAACACCGGGGAGCTGTTTTTT.

The rearrangement links TRBV5-4 to TRBJ2-7, with 9 bases lining up with TRBD1. From germline, CDR1 is SGHNT and CDR2 YYREEE (reference sequence). Trimming took 3 bases from V and 1 from J; bases not matched to a gene: 5. This CDR3 is 15 amino acids long. The CDR3 loop reads CASSWRTGESYEQYF. CDR3 bases: TGTGCCAGCAGCTGGCGGACAGGGGAATCCTACGAGCAGTACTTC.

V gene TRBV27 combines with J gene TRBJ2-1; TRBD2 agrees at 8 bases. V lost 2 bases, J lost 6 bases, and 9 bases stayed unmatched. Germline CDR1 is MNHEY and CDR2 is SMNVEV (reference sequence). The CDR3 consists of 16 residues. The CDR3 here is CASSLVAGGPINEQFF. The CDR3 bases are TGTGCCAGCAGTTTAGTTGCGGGGGGCCCCATCAATGAGCAGTTCTTC.

The chain carries TRBV7-6 and TRBJ2-5; unclear D gene. This CDR3 is built from 14 residues. Germline V CDR1 and CDR2: SGHVS, FNYEAQ. Trimming stripped 1 base from V and 2 bases from J, with 8 bases between. The CDR3 sequence: CASSLGGMQETQYF. The CDR3, as DNA: TGTGCCAGCAGCTTAGGCGGAATGCAAGAGACCCAGTACTTC.

This chain links TRBV2 with TRBJ2-7; possibly TRBD1 for D (5 bases). The CDR3 sequence is 13 residues long. Trimming took off 1 base at V and 3 bases at J, with 7 bases between the two ends. From germline, CDR1 is SNHLY and CDR2 FYNNEI. Written as DNA, the CDR3 is TGTGCCAGCAGTGAAGGACAGTTCTACGAGCAGTACTTC. Amino acid sequence: CASSEGQFYEQYF.

A few counts support this clone. The genes are TRBV9 and TRBJ2-7, with TRBD2 as a possible D gene (5 bases). The CDR3 totals 14 residues. Between the trimmed V and J ends, which lost 0 bases and 2 bases, there was a span of 9 bases. Germline values: CDR1 SGDLS, CDR2 YYNGEE. The CDR3, as DNA: TGTGCCAGCAGCGTAGGAGCGGCCCCCTACGAGCAGTACTTC. Translating it yields CASSVGAAPYEQYF.

J is TRBJ2-5 and V is TRBV6-1; 13 nucleotides line up with TRBD2. Unmatched junction bases numbered 9, after V lost 4 bases and J lost 4 bases. CDR1 is MNHNS and CDR2 is SASEGT in the germline V gene. The length of the CDR3 is 17 residues. Written as DNA, the CDR3 is TGTGCCAGCAGTGGTCGGACTAGCGGGGGCCCGGGAGAGACCCAGTACTTC. Protein product: CASSGRTSGGPGETQYF.

The rearrangement joins TRBV18 to TRBJ2-1; D ambiguous. Trimming stripped 3 bases from V and 8 bases from J, with 14 bases between. This CDR3 has 14 amino acids. Germline V gene lookup returns CDR1 KGHSH and CDR2 LQKENI. CDR3 sequence: CASSPPGVLDEQFF. Here the CDR3 DNA reads TGTGCCAGCTCACCGCCCGGAGTTTTGGATGAGCAGTTCTTC.

The V call is TRBV12-3 or TRBV12-4, the J call TRBJ1-4; D gene uncertain. The length of the CDR3 is 12 residues. Trimming stripped 4 bases from V and 12 bases from J, with 12 bases between. DNA of the CDR3: TGTGCCAGCAGTTCTTATTCGCGGGAACTGTTTTTT. Protein: CASSSYSRELFF.

This clone was seen a single time. The chain has TRBV6-5 and TRBJ2-5; 7 positions agree with TRBD2. Germline CDR1 is MNHEY and CDR2 is SVGAGI. The CDR3 length is 13 residues. V was clipped by 10 bases and J by 9 bases; unmatched bases: 14. For the CDR3, the DNA is TGTGCCACCAAGGGCGGGGGTCGACCGGCCCAGTACTTC. This gives the protein CATKGGGRPAQYF.